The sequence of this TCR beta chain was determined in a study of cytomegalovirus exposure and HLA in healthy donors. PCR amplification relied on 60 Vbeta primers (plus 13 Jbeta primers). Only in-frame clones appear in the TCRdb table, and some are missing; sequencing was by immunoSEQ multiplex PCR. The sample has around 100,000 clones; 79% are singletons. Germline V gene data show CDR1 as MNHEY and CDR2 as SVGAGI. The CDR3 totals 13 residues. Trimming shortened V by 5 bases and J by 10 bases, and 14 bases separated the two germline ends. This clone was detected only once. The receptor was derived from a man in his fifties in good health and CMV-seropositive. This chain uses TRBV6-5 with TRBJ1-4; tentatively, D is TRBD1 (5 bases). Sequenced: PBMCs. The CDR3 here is CASSARGRGKLFF. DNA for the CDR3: TGTGCCAGCAGTGCCCGGGGGAGGGGAAAACTGTTTTTT.